The next 14 T cell receptor beta chains were all read from a single sample in a study of CD8 T cells in ankylosing spondylitis. Study findings and constraints: One TCR beta motif, made up of seven to nine highly homologous variants, appeared characteristic of ankylosing spondylitis blood.

No antigen is known for these receptors. One entry per CDR3 protein, called by TCRdb with MiXCR from the 5' RACE reads. The sample lists a few hundred thousand distinct CDR3 sequences; over 15% were seen once. The sample was blood, either unsorted or a sorted T cell fraction (not recorded which). The receptors were sampled from a male donor with ankylosing spondylitis.

The table lists this clonotype with a few counts. V and J are TRBV24-1 and TRBJ1-4, with TRBD1 matching 8 bases. In germline, CDR1 is KGHDR, CDR2 SFDVKD. V dropped 4 bases and J dropped 8; count of bases not matched to a gene: 11. The CDR3 extends over 16 amino acids. The CDR3 sequence: CATSDPGQGGQEKLFF. In DNA form, the CDR3 reads TGTGCCACCAGTGACCCCGGACAGGGAGGGCAAGAAAAACTGTTTTTT.

The chain is built from TRBV29-1 and TRBJ1-1, with D tentatively TRBD1 (6 bases). Germline values: CDR1 SQVTM, CDR2 ANQGSEA. V was pared by 7 bases and J by 4 bases, with 16 bases between. This CDR3 is built from 13 residues. CDR3 coding DNA: TGCAGCGCAACCAGGGAAGGGGGCACTGAAGCTTTCTTT. As protein: CSATREGGTEAFF. Drawing the rest from reference TRBV29-1 and TRBJ1-1, the complete variable domain is SAVISQKPSRDICQRGTSLTIQCQVDSQVTMMFWYRQQPGQSLTLIATANQGSEATYESGFVIDKFPISRPNLTFSTLTVSNMSPEDSSIYLCSATREGGTEAFFGQGTRLTVV.

This clonotype was seen many times. The junction and the germline gene differ at one end; a read error may be behind it. The chain employs TRBV5-1 and TRBJ2-1, with 9 positions matching TRBD2. Germline CDR1 reads SGHRS; CDR2 reads YFSETQ. The CDR3 runs to 15 residues. CDR3 nucleotide sequence: TGTGCCAGCAGCTTAGCTAGCGGGACCTACAATGAGCAGTTCTTC. Amino acid sequence: CASSLASGTYNEQFF.

The genes are TRBV29-1 and TRBJ1-4; the match to TRBD1 covers 10 bases. CDR3 length: 13 residues. V gave up 7 bases and J gave up 7 bases; unmatched junction bases: 6. Looked up from germline, CDR1 is SQVTM and CDR2 is ANQGSEA. CDR3 sequence (DNA): TGCAGCGCCCGACAGGGGGCTAGTGAAAAACTGTTTTTT. It encodes CSARQGASEKLFF.

This clonotype has only a few counts. The chain has TRBV6-2 or TRBV6-3 and TRBJ1-2; D is ambiguous. V lost 0 bases and J lost 7, with 6 bases in between. CDR1 and CDR2 (germline): MNHEY, SVGEGT. CDR3 length equals 12 residues. The CDR3 here is CASSYSWSGYTF. As DNA, the CDR3 is TGTGCCAGCAGTTACTCATGGAGTGGCTACACCTTC.

The chain combines TRBV5-1 with TRBJ2-5, with TRBD2 matching over 11 bases. Per germline, CDR1 SGHRS and CDR2 YFSETQ. The V and J ends lost 0 bases and 5 bases, in that order; junction bases with no gene match: 12. CDR3 length: 18 amino acids. The CDR3 sequence: CASSLDGGLAAPGETQYF. In nucleotides, the CDR3 is TGCGCCAGCAGCTTGGACGGGGGACTAGCGGCTCCAGGGGAGACCCAGTACTTC.

V gene TRBV5-1 combines with J gene TRBJ1-6, with 10 bases identical to TRBD1. This CDR3 comprises 14 residues. V shed 5 bases and J 10 bases; nucleotides not matched to a gene: 6. Per the germline V gene, CDR1 is SGHRS and CDR2 is YFSETQ. The CDR3 DNA reads as TGCGCCAGCAGTTTCGGGACAGGGGAATCACCCCTCCACTTT. This gives the protein CASSFGTGESPLHF.

There are a few counts of this clonotype. The chain recombines TRBV27 with TRBJ2-7; D is undetermined. The germline gives CDR1 MNHEY, CDR2 SMNVEV (reference sequence). CDR3 length: 11 residues. The V and J ends lost 3 bases and 5 bases respectively, with 5 bases between them. The CDR3 nucleotides read TGTGCCAGCAGTTTCCCCCACGAGCAGTACTTC. Translated, it gives CASSFPHEQYF.

This clonotype was seen a handful of times. This chain links TRBV29-1 with TRBJ2-3; 9 bases fit TRBD2. In germline, CDR1 is SQVTM, CDR2 ANQGSEA. After removal of 5 bases from V and 1 base from J, the junction contained 4 bases not matched to a gene. The CDR3 has 14 amino acids. CDR3 region: CSVNSGSRTDTQYF. Written as DNA, the CDR3 is TGCAGCGTTAATAGCGGGAGCCGCACAGATACGCAGTATTTT.

The rearrangement links TRBV5-5 to TRBJ2-7; 8 nucleotides match TRBD1. J lost 2 bases, V lost 4 bases, and 5 bases had no gene match. Germline V lookup: CDR1 SGHKS, CDR2 YYEKEE (reference sequence). The CDR3 covers 14 residues. CDR3 nucleotides: TGTGCCAGCAGCACGACAGGGGCCCCCTACGAGCAGTACTTC. It translates to CASSTTGAPYEQYF.

This clonotype was detected a few times. The chain couples TRBV24-1 to TRBJ1-2; no clear D. Germline lookup yields CDR1 KGHDR and CDR2 SFDVKD. CDR3 length: 17 amino acids. The V end was cut by 2 bases, the J end by 3 bases, with 18 bases between. The CDR3 DNA follows: TGTGCCACCAGTGATTCCTCCGACATCGGGGTTGACTATGGCTACACCTTC. This gives the protein CATSDSSDIGVDYGYTF.

The gene calls are TRBV7-8 and TRBJ1-5; D is perhaps TRBD1 (5 bases). The V end was cut by 3 bases, the J end by 2 bases, with 20 bases between. CDR1 is SGHVS and CDR2 is FQNEAQ in the germline V gene. The CDR3 totals 18 residues. CDR3 DNA: TGTGCCAGCAGCTTTAGCCCCCGGGACCCTAGGGGCAATCAGCCCCAGCATTTT. This translates into CASSFSPRDPRGNQPQHF.

The chain uses TRBV7-2 and TRBJ2-2, with D perhaps assigned TRBD1 or TRBD2 (5 bases each). Deletions cut 8 bases from V and 4 bases from J, with 17 bases between. The CDR3 length is 15 residues. Germline V gene lookup returns CDR1 SGHTA and CDR2 FQGNSA. The CDR3 sequence: CASLPAWGTTGELFF. The CDR3 nucleotides read TGTGCCAGCCTACCGGCGTGGGGGACCACCGGGGAGCTGTTTTTT.

This clonotype was detected only a few times. In nucleotides, the CDR3 is TGTGCCAGCAGCCGCGGCGGTTACTATGGCTACACCTTC. It is translated as CASSRGGYYGYTF. This chain connects TRBV3-1 to TRBJ1-2; D is ambiguous. The V gene lost 4 bases and the J gene lost 3 bases, with 9 bases spanning the gap. This CDR3 comprises 13 residues. Germline loops: CDR1 LGHDT, CDR2 YNNKEL (reference sequence).